This passage covers 4 T cell receptor beta chains from one sample sequenced in a study of T cells after yellow fever vaccination. MiXCR was run by TCRdb on the 5' RACE reads, yielding one entry per CDR3 protein. The table has more than 300,000 distinct CDR3 sequences, roughly 6.8% seen once; the top ten hold roughly 19%. This specimen consisted of PBMCs, obtained more than 40 days after the first yellow fever vaccination. These receptor sequences come from a young man who received the YFV17D yellow fever vaccine.

The chain is built from TRBV2 and TRBJ2-4; 7 nucleotides line up with TRBD1. The CDR3 has 18 amino acids. The germline gives CDR1 SNHLY, CDR2 FYNNEI. With 5 bases clipped from V and 0 bases from J, the junction kept 13 bases outside the gene matches. CDR3 nucleotides: TGTGCCAGCAGTCCACAGGGGCCTCAGGGCCTAGCCAAAAACATTCAGTACTTC. Its protein product is CASSPQGPQGLAKNIQYF.

The sample holds a few counts of this clonotype. The genes are TRBV10-1 and TRBJ2-3; 13 nucleotides match TRBD2. J gave up 2 bases and V 6 bases, and 2 bases lay outside the gene matches. This CDR3 comprises 15 residues. From germline, CDR1 is WNHNN and CDR2 SYGVQD (reference sequence). The CDR3 DNA reads as TGCGCCAGCAGCGGACTAGCGGGGGTCACAGATACGCAGTATTTT. Its translation is CASSGLAGVTDTQYF.

The chain uses TRBV18 and TRBJ2-7; maybe TRBD1 (6 bases). CDR3 length: 14 amino acids. V shed 4 bases and J shed 2 bases, with 12 bases lying between them. Germline values: CDR1 KGHSH, CDR2 LQKENI. The CDR3 loop reads CASSLSPGAYEQYV. The DNA for the CDR3 is TGTGCCAGCTCACTAAGTCCAGGGGCCTACGAGCAGTACGTC.

This clonotype came up many times. This chain joins TRBV11-2 and TRBJ2-5; 13 nucleotides align to TRBD2. Germline V gene data show CDR1 as SGHAT and CDR2 as FQNNGV. V gave up 5 bases and J gave up 3 bases; unmatched junction bases: 6. This CDR3 has 16 amino acids. The CDR3 here is CASSTGLAGPEETQYF. Here the CDR3 DNA reads TGTGCCAGCAGCACGGGACTAGCGGGGCCCGAAGAGACCCAGTACTTC.